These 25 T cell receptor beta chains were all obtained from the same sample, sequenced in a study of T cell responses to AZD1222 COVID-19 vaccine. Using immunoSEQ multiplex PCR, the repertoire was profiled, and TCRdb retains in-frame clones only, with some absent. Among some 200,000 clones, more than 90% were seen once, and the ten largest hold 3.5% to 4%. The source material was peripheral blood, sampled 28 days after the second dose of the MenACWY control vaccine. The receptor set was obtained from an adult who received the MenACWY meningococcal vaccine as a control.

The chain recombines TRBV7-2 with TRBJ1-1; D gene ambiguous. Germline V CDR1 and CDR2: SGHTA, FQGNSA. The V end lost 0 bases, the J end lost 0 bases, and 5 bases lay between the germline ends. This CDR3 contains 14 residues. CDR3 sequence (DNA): TGTGCCAGCAGCTTAGCTCGGTTGAACACTGAAGCTTTCTTT. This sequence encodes CASSLARLNTEAFF.

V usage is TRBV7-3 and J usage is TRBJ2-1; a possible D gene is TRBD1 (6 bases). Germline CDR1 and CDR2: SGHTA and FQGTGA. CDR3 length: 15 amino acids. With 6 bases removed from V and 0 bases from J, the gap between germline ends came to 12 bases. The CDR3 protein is CASSLARGSYNEQFF. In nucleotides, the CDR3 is TGTGCCAGCAGTCTCGCCAGGGGCTCCTACAATGAGCAGTTCTTC.

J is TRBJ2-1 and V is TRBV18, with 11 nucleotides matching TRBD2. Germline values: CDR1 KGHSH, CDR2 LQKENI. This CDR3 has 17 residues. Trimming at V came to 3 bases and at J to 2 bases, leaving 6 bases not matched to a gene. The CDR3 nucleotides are TGTGCCAGCTCACCCCGGACTAGCGGGCCTACCTACAATGAGCAGTTCTTC. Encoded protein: CASSPRTSGPTYNEQFF.

DNA of the CDR3: TGTGCCAGCAGCTTAGGTTCGGGAAGTTACACCGGGGAGCTGTTTTTT. It codes for CASSLGSGSYTGELFF. The chain employs TRBV5-4 and TRBJ2-2; D might be TRBD2 (5 bases). This CDR3 has 16 residues. Germline CDR1 is SGHNT and CDR2 is YYREEE (reference sequence). V was trimmed by 2 bases and J by 3 bases, leaving 14 bases between them.

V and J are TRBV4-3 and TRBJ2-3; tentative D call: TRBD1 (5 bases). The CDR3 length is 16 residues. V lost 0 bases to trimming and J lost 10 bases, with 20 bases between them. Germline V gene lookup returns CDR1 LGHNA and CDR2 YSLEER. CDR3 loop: CASSQESWGRWEAQYF. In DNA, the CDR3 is TGCGCCAGCAGCCAAGAAAGTTGGGGCCGCTGGGAAGCGCAGTATTTT.

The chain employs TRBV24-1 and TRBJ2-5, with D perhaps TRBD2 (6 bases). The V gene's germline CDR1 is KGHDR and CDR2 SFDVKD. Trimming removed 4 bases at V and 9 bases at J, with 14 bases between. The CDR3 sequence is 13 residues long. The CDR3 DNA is TGTGCCACCAGTGAAATGCGGGAAGGGGCCCAGTACTTC. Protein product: CATSEMREGAQYF.

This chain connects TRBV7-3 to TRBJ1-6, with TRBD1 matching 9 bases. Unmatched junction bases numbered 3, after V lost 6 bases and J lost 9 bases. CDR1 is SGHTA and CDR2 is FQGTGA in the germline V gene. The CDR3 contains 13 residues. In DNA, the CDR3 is TGTGCCAGCAGGCGGGACAGGGTTTCACCCCTCCACTTT. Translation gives CASRRDRVSPLHF.

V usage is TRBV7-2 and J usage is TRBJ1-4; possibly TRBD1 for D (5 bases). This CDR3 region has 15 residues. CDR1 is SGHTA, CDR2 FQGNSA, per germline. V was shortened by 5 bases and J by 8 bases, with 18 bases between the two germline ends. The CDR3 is CASSALGGAGEKLFF. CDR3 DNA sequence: TGTGCCAGCAGCGCCTTGGGGGGAGCTGGCGAAAAACTGTTTTTT.

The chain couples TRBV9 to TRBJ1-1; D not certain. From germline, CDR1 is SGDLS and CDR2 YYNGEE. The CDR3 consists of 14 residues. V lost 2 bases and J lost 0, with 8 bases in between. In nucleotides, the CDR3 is TGTGCCAGCAGCGTGAGAACCGTGAACACTGAAGCTTTCTTT. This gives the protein CASSVRTVNTEAFF.

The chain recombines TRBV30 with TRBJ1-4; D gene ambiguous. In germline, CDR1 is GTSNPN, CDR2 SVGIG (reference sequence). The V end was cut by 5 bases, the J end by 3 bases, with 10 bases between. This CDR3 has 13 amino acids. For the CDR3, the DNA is TGTGCCTGGGAACCGGGTCCTAATGAAAAACTGTTTTTT. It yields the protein CAWEPGPNEKLFF.

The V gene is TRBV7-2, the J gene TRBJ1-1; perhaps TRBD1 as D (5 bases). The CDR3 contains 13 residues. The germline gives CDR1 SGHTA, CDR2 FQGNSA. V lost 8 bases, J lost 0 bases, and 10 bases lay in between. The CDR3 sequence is CASCRDLNTEAFF. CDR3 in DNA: TGTGCCAGCTGCAGGGACCTGAACACTGAAGCTTTCTTT.

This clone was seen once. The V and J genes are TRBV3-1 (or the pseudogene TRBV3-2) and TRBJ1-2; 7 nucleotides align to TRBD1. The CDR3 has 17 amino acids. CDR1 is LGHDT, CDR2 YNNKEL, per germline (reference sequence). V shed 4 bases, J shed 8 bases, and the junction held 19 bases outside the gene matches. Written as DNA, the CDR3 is TGTGCCAGCAGCCCAAATTTACCGACAGGGATCGGGTCGGGCTACACCTTC. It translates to CASSPNLPTGIGSGYTF.

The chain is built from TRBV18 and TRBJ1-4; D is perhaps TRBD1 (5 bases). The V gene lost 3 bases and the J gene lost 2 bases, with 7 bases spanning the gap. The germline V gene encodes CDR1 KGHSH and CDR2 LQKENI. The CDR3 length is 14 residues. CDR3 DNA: TGTGCCAGCTCACCCAGACAGACTAATGAAAAACTGTTTTTT. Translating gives CASSPRQTNEKLFF.

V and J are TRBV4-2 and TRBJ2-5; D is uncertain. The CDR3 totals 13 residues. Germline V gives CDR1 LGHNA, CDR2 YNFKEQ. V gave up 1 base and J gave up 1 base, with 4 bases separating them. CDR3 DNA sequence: TGTGCCAGCAGCCAAGTCCCCCAAGAGACCCAGTACTTC. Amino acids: CASSQVPQETQYF.

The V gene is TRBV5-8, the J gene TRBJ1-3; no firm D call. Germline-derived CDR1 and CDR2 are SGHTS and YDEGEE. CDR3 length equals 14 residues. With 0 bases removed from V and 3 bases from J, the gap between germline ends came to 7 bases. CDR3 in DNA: TGTGCCAGCAGCTTGGGGCAGATTGGAAACACCATATATTTT. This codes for CASSLGQIGNTIYF.

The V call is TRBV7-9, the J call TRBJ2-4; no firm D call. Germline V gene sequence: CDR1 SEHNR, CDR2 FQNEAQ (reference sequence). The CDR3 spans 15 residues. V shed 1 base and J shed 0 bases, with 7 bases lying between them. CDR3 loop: CASSLESLAKNIQYF. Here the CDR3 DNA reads TGTGCCAGCAGCTTAGAGAGCTTAGCCAAAAACATTCAGTACTTC.

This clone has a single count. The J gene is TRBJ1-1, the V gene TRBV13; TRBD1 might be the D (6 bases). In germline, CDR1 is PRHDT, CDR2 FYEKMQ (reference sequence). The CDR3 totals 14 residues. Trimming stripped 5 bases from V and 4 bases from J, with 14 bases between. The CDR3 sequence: CASSRVGGGTEAFF. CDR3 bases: TGTGCCAGCAGCCGTGTCGGGGGCGGCACTGAAGCTTTCTTT.

Written as DNA, the CDR3 is TGTGCCAGCAGCTCCCGGGACAGGGGGCTCACCGGGGAGCTGTTTTTT. It encodes CASSSRDRGLTGELFF. V usage is TRBV7-2 and J usage is TRBJ2-2, with TRBD1 matching over 12 bases. Germline CDR1 and CDR2: SGHTA and FQGNSA. This CDR3 is built from 16 residues. V trimming: 4 bases; J trimming: 4 bases; junction bases outside the gene matches: 4. Full variable domain (rest looked up from reference TRBV7-2 and TRBJ2-2): GAGVSQSPSNKVTEKGKDVELRCDPISGHTALYWYRQSLGQGLEFLIYFQGNSAPDKSGLPSDRFSAERTGGSVSTLTIQRTQQEDSAVYLCASSSRDRGLTGELFFGEGSRLTVL.

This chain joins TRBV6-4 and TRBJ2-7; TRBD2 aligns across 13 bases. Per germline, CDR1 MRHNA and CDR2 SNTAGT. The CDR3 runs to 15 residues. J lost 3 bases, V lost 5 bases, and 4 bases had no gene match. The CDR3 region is CASSPTSGRVYEQYF. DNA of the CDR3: TGTGCCAGCAGTCCTACTAGCGGGAGGGTCTACGAGCAGTACTTC.

CDR3 region: CASSIGPRGETGELFF. CDR3 DNA sequence: TGTGCCAGTAGTATAGGGCCCCGTGGGGAGACCGGGGAGCTGTTTTTT. The chain carries TRBV19 and TRBJ2-2; D is perhaps TRBD2 (5 bases). V gave up 1 base and J gave up 5 bases, with 14 bases separating them. Per germline, CDR1 LNHDA and CDR2 SQIVND (reference sequence). CDR3 length: 16 residues.

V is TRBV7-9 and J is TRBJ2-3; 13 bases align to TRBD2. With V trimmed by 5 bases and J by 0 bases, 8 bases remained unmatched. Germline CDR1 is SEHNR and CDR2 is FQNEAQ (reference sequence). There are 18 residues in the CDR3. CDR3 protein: CASSPGLAGDLSTDTQYF. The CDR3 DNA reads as TGTGCCAGCAGCCCCGGACTAGCGGGAGATTTGAGCACAGATACGCAGTATTTT.

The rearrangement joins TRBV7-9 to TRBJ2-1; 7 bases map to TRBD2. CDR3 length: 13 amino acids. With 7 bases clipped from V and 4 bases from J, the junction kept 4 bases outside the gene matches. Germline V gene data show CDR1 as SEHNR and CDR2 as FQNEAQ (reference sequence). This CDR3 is CASTTGGYNEQFF. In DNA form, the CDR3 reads TGTGCCAGCACCACGGGAGGTTACAATGAGCAGTTCTTC.

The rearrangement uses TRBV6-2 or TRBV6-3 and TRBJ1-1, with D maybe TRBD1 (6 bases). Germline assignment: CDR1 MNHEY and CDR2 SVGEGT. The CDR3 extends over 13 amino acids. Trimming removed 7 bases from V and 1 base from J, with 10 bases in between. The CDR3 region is CASNPRGNTEAFF. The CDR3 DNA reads TGTGCCAGCAACCCCAGGGGGAACACTGAAGCTTTCTTT.

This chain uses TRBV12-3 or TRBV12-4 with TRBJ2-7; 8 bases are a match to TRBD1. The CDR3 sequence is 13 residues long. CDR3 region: CASWGQDSYEQYF. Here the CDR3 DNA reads TGTGCTTCTTGGGGACAGGACTCCTACGAGCAGTACTTC.

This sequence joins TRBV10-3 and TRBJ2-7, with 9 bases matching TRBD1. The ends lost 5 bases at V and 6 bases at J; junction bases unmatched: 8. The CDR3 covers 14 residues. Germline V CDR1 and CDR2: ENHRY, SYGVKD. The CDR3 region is CAISRGDRVTEQYF. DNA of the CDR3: TGTGCCATCAGTCGGGGGGACAGGGTGACCGAGCAGTACTTC.